This T cell receptor (beta chain) is drawn from a study of T cells in Graves' hyperthyroidism and ophthalmopathy. J lost 2 bases, V lost 4 bases, and 8 bases had no gene match. This CDR3 region has 17 residues. Per the germline V gene, CDR1 is DFQATT and CDR2 is SNEGSKA (reference sequence). Amplified TCR beta CDR3 regions came from RNA transcripts. First-round RT-PCR targeting the TCR CDR3 was performed with the HTBI primer set. In TCRdb, the multiplex PCR reads were re-called with MiXCR into one record per CDR3 protein. The table shows fewer than 750,000 distinct CDR3 sequences, with roughly 15% occurring only once. This clonotype was found many times.

The rearrangement uses TRBV20-1 and TRBJ2-3; TRBD2 agrees at 14 bases. The TCR comes from a woman in her forties or fifties with Graves' ophthalmopathy. The sample was blood. The CDR3 coding sequence is TGCAGTGCTACGGGACTAGCGGGAGAAAGGGACACAGATACGCAGTATTTT. Its protein is CSATGLAGERDTDTQYF.